The 31 T cell receptor beta chains in this list originate from one sample, sequenced in a study of T cell clonality in common variable immunodeficiency. The data were produced by immunoSEQ multiplex PCR, yet TCRdb's version contains in-frame clones alone and is incomplete. This set yields more than 35,000 clones and no singletons; the top ten hold around 3.2%. Source material: peripheral blood mononuclear cells. The source is a person aged 18 to 75 in good health.

At least ten counts were recorded for this clone. CDR3 loop: CASSPGGQGWDEQYF. Partial CDR3 DNA: TGTGCCAGCTCTCCGGGGGGGCAGGGATGGGACGAG. The chain uses TRBV18 and TRBJ2-7, with 8 bases matching TRBD2. The read finishes 3 residues shy of the CDR3 end, and the germline J gene is used to complete it. Per germline, CDR1 KGHSH and CDR2 LQKENI. Trimming at V came to 6 bases and at J to 5 bases, leaving 12 bases not matched to a gene. The CDR3 extends over 15 amino acids.

Many counts were recorded for this clone. Read data end 3 residues before the CDR3 end; the end is taken from the germline J gene. The V gene is TRBV5-4, the J gene TRBJ2-1; 9 positions agree with TRBD1. J lost 8 bases, V lost 2 bases, and 2 bases had no gene match. The CDR3 covers 13 residues. In germline, CDR1 is SGHNT, CDR2 YYREEE (reference sequence). Partial CDR3 DNA: TGTGCCAGCAGCTTAACAGGGGGCGATGAG. Its protein product is CASSLTGGDE. The CDR3, in full, reads CASSLTGGDEQFF.

This clone was detected many times. The read falls 3 residues short of the CDR3 end, and the missing part is taken from the germline J gene. The chain joins TRBV20-1 to TRBJ2-7; unclear D gene. This CDR3 has 13 residues. Germline V gene sequence: CDR1 DFQATT, CDR2 SNEGSKA (reference sequence). Trimming removed 1 base from V and 2 bases from J, with 9 bases in between. The part of the CDR3 DNA that was read is TGCAGTGCTAGAGTGGCAGATACCTACGAG. As protein: CSARVADTYE. In full, the CDR3 is CSARVADTYEQYF.

This clone was detected ten times or more. The sequence runs out 3 residues before the end of the CDR3; the remainder is reconstructed from the germline J gene. The chain uses TRBV18 and TRBJ2-7, with a tentative D call TRBD1 (6 bases). The V end lost 2 bases, the J end lost 3 bases, and 20 bases lay between the germline ends. The CDR3 sequence is 17 residues long. CDR1 and CDR2 (germline): KGHSH, LQKENI. CDR3 protein: CASSPTRQVGIFYEQYF. Incomplete CDR3 DNA: TGTGCCAGCTCACCAACTAGACAGGTGGGGATTTTCTACGAG. The full variable domain, rest sourced from reference TRBV18 and TRBJ2-7, is NAGVMQNPRHLVRRRGQEARLRCSPMKGHSHVYWYRQLPEEGLKFMVYLQKENIIDESGMPKERFSAEFPKEGPSILRIQQVVRGDSAAYFCASSPTRQVGIFYEQYFGPGTRLTVT.

This clone was detected ten times or more. Read sequence stops 3 residues before the CDR3 end, and the germline J gene provides the missing end. The chain links TRBV13 to TRBJ2-1; TRBD2 is a possible D gene (5 bases). The germline CDR1 and CDR2 sequences are PRHDT and FYEKMQ (reference sequence). The V end lost 6 bases, the J end lost 4 bases, and 19 bases lay between the germline ends. This CDR3 has 16 residues. The sequenced part of the CDR3 DNA is TGTGCCAGCAGTCGATCAAAAGAGGGCTGGTACAATGAG. Amino acid sequence: CASSRSKEGWYNE. The CDR3 in its entirety is CASSRSKEGWYNEQFF.

At least ten counts were recorded for this clone. The sequenced fragment ends 3 residues before the CDR3 boundary, so the rest is inferred from the germline J gene. The chain joins TRBV5-4 to TRBJ2-7; 10 nucleotides match TRBD2. With 4 bases clipped from V and 2 bases from J, the junction kept 6 bases outside the gene matches. The V gene's germline CDR1 is SGHNT and CDR2 YYREEE (reference sequence). The CDR3 sequence is 15 residues long. The CDR3 protein is CASSLPSGSAYEQYF. CDR3 DNA (partial): TGTGCCAGCAGCCTACCTAGCGGGAGTGCCTACGAG.

This clone was seen repeatedly, ten times or more. The read ends 3 residues early relative to the CDR3; the germline J gene fills the gap. The chain combines TRBV5-1 with TRBJ1-2, with 7 nucleotides matching TRBD1. CDR1 is SGHRS, CDR2 YFSETQ, per germline. The CDR3 loop spans 14 amino acids. V lost 4 bases and J lost 2; bases outside the gene matches: 5. This chain's CDR3 is CASSTGQPNYGYTF. Partial CDR3 DNA: TGCGCCAGCAGCACGGGACAGCCGAACTATGGC.

This clone has a count of ten or more. The CDR3 extends 3 residues past the end of the read, so its final part is completed from the germline J gene. The sample has other DNA sequences that encode this CDR3 too. This chain uses TRBV2 with TRBJ2-3, with 8 bases matching TRBD2. The trim removed 4 bases at V and 1 base at J, leaving 4 bases unmatched. This CDR3 is built from 15 residues. Germline CDR1 is SNHLY and CDR2 is FYNNEI. The DNA read from the CDR3 is TGTGCCAGCAGTGGACTAGCGCCTGGCACAGATACG. This sequence encodes CASSGLAPGTDT. The full CDR3 is CASSGLAPGTDTQYF.

This clone was seen at least ten times. The CDR3 end falls 3 residues outside the read, so it is completed with the germline J gene. The chain links TRBV19 to TRBJ1-1, with TRBD1 as a possible D gene (5 bases). From germline, CDR1 is LNHDA and CDR2 SQIVND (reference sequence). The CDR3 is made up of 14 amino acids. V gave up 10 bases and J gave up 1 base, with 16 bases separating them. Here the CDR3 reads CATKGRERNTEAFF. Partial CDR3 DNA: TGTGCCACCAAAGGCAGGGAGAGGAACACTGAA.

The sample holds many counts of this clone. The read ends 3 residues before the CDR3 terminus; that terminus is restored from the germline J gene. The chain carries TRBV11-2 and TRBJ2-7, with 8 positions matching TRBD1. In germline, CDR1 is SGHAT, CDR2 FQNNGV. The V gene end was trimmed by 5 bases and the J gene end by 3 bases; junction bases not matched to a gene: 3. The CDR3 contains 13 residues. CDR3 DNA, as far as it was read: TGTGCCAGCAGCAGCGGACAGGGCTACGAG. It codes for CASSSGQGYE. Given in full, the CDR3 is CASSSGQGYEQYF.

The sample holds many counts of this clone. The CDR3 is cut off 3 residues early in the read; its end comes from the germline J gene. The rearrangement links TRBV10-3 to TRBJ2-1; the D is unclear. The CDR3 totals 13 residues. Germline CDR1 and CDR2: ENHRY and SYGVKD. Between the trimmed V and J ends, which lost 6 bases and 9 bases, there was a span of 15 bases. The sequenced part of the CDR3 DNA is TGTGCCATCAGATCCTCCCTAGTGGGTGAG. This encodes CAIRSSLVGE. The whole CDR3 sequence is CAIRSSLVGEQFF.

Ten or more counts support this clone. The read is 3 residues too short to cover the CDR3 end, so that end is filled in from the germline J gene. V is TRBV19 and J is TRBJ1-1, with D possibly being TRBD1 (6 bases). The V and J ends lost 1 base and 1 base respectively, with 10 bases between them. CDR3 length: 15 residues. Germline V gene lookup returns CDR1 LNHDA and CDR2 SQIVND (reference sequence). Partial CDR3 DNA: TGTGCCAGTAGTATAGGACAGGTCCAGAACACTGAA. Encoded protein: CASSIGQVQNTE. The whole CDR3 reads CASSIGQVQNTEAFF.

On this clone itself: The CDR3 goes on 3 residues after the read ends, and that part is filled in from the germline J gene. The J gene is TRBJ2-5, the V gene TRBV18, with D perhaps matching TRBD2 (5 bases). CDR1 and CDR2 from the germline V gene are KGHSH and LQKENI. Trimming pared 8 bases from V and 5 bases from J, leaving 18 bases between. The CDR3 loop spans 14 amino acids. CDR3 amino acids: CASHPSSPGETQYF. The covered CDR3 bases are TGTGCCAGCCACCCAAGCTCCCCGGGGGAGACC.

The table lists this clone with many counts. The CDR3 end is not reached by the read, which stops 3 residues before it; the germline J gene fills it in. The chain has TRBV20-1 and TRBJ2-7; the match to TRBD2 covers 11 bases. CDR1 is DFQATT, CDR2 SNEGSKA, per germline (reference sequence). CDR3 size: 13 residues. The V segment lost 7 bases and the J segment 0 bases; nucleotides outside the gene matches: 2. Here the CDR3 reads CSGLAGSSYEQYF. Incomplete CDR3 DNA: TGCAGTGGACTAGCGGGGAGCTCCTACGAG.

This clone was found many times. The observed sequence ends 3 residues before the CDR3 terminus, with the missing tail filled in from the germline J gene. The chain joins TRBV5-4 to TRBJ2-7; 10 bases fit TRBD2. The CDR3 totals 14 residues. V was clipped by 4 bases and J by 5 bases; unmatched bases: 6. From germline, CDR1 is SGHNT and CDR2 YYREEE (reference sequence). CDR3: CASSSPSGRNEQYF. The CDR3 bases that were read are TGTGCCAGCAGCAGCCCTAGCGGGAGAAACGAG.

This clone has ten or more counts. The read ends 3 residues shy of where the CDR3 ends; the end is completed using the germline J gene. The chain couples TRBV15 to TRBJ2-3; TRBD2 agrees at 8 bases. CDR3 length: 15 amino acids. Germline V gene data show CDR1 as LNHNV and CDR2 as YYDKDF (reference sequence). With 7 bases clipped from V and 1 base from J, the junction kept 7 bases outside the gene matches. CDR3: CATKETSGGTDTQYF. The part of the CDR3 DNA that was read is TGTGCCACCAAAGAAACTAGCGGTGGCACAGATACG. The full variable domain, completed using reference TRBV15 and TRBJ2-3, is DAMVIQNPRYQVTQFGKPVTLSCSQTLNHNVMYWYQQKSSQAPKLLFHYYDKDFNNEADTPDNFQSRRPNTSFCFLDIRSPGLGDTAMYLCATKETSGGTDTQYFGPGTRLTVL.

This clone was detected many times. CDR3 residues: CASSDLPGQGLTNYGYTF. The CDR3 DNA, read in part, is TGTGCCAGCAGTGACCTACCGGGACAGGGGCTTACTAACTATGGC. The rearrangement joins TRBV6-4 to TRBJ1-2, with 10 bases lining up with TRBD1. The observed sequence ends 3 residues before the CDR3 terminus, with the missing tail filled in from the germline J gene. The CDR3 has 18 amino acids. Germline values: CDR1 MRHNA, CDR2 SNTAGT. V lost 2 bases to trimming and J lost 0 bases; unmatched junction nucleotides: 9.

In its sample, this clone was seen many times. Read sequence stops 3 residues before the CDR3 end, and the germline J gene provides the missing end. This chain connects TRBV2 to TRBJ1-2; weak D call: TRBD1 (5 bases). The V gene lost 8 bases and the J gene lost 6 bases, with 10 bases spanning the gap. This CDR3 contains 11 residues. The germline V gene has CDR1 SNHLY and CDR2 FYNNEI. The CDR3 is CASEQGDGYTF. The sequenced part of the CDR3 DNA is TGTGCCAGCGAGCAGGGCGATGGC.

This clone was observed at least ten times. Read sequence stops 3 residues before the CDR3 end, and the germline J gene provides the missing end. V is TRBV6-1 and J is TRBJ2-7; tentative D call: TRBD1 (5 bases). The CDR3 sequence is 15 residues long. V was cut by 2 bases and J by 0 bases, with 11 bases left in between. Germline loops: CDR1 MNHNS, CDR2 SASEGT. The sequenced part of the CDR3 DNA is TGTGCCAGCAGTGAACGTGGGGCCGGCTCCTACGAG. Its protein product is CASSERGAGSYE. The full CDR3 sequence reads CASSERGAGSYEQYF.

This clone has at least ten counts. The read ends 3 residues early relative to the CDR3; the germline J gene fills the gap. The rearrangement uses TRBV7-9 and TRBJ1-2; tentative D call: TRBD1 (6 bases). Germline loops: CDR1 SEHNR, CDR2 FQNEAQ (reference sequence). The V and J ends lost 7 bases and 1 base respectively, with 13 bases between them. The CDR3 totals 14 residues. CDR3 residues: CASTWDILNYGYTF. Partial CDR3 DNA: TGTGCCAGCACGTGGGACATCCTTAACTATGGC.

The sample holds many counts of this clone. The DNA ends 3 residues before the CDR3 does, and the rest of the CDR3 is filled in from the germline J gene. This chain joins TRBV5-1 and TRBJ2-3; 8 bases match TRBD1. Germline CDR1 and CDR2: SGHRS and YFSETQ. The CDR3 covers 14 residues. The V segment lost 1 base and the J segment 5 bases; nucleotides outside the gene matches: 3. CDR3 region: CASSLNTGGDTQYF. Partial CDR3 DNA: TGCGCCAGCAGCTTGAATACAGGGGGAGATACG.

This clone was observed at least ten times. The read ends 3 residues before the CDR3 terminus; that terminus is restored from the germline J gene. This chain joins TRBV20-1 and TRBJ1-5; weak D call: TRBD1 (5 bases). The germline V gene has CDR1 DFQATT and CDR2 SNEGSKA (reference sequence). This CDR3 has 12 amino acids. V lost 6 bases and J 7 bases, leaving 13 bases between the germline ends. The CDR3 spells CSADTTGQPQHF. The DNA read from the CDR3 is TGCAGTGCCGACACCACAGGACAGCCC.

This clone was seen repeatedly, ten times or more. The read falls 3 residues short of the CDR3 end, and the missing part is taken from the germline J gene. The chain joins TRBV6-2 or TRBV6-3 to TRBJ2-2; TRBD2 matches 7 bases. The germline V gene encodes CDR1 MNHEY and CDR2 SVGEGT. V was pared by 0 bases and J by 4 bases, with 5 bases of the junction left unmatched. The CDR3 runs to 16 residues. Partial CDR3 DNA: TGTGCCAGCAGTTACTCAGGTAGCGGGTCCACCGGGGAG. Residues: CASSYSGSGSTGE. The entire CDR3 protein is CASSYSGSGSTGELFF.

The table lists this clone with many counts. The read ends 3 residues early relative to the CDR3; the germline J gene fills the gap. The chain carries TRBV19 and TRBJ1-5; D possibly corresponds to TRBD1 (5 bases). In germline, CDR1 is LNHDA, CDR2 SQIVND (reference sequence). V lost 1 base to trimming and J lost 9 bases, with 10 bases between them. This CDR3 has 13 residues. The CDR3 reads CASSIGQQGPQHF. CDR3 bases read: TGTGCCAGTAGTATAGGACAGCAGGGGCCC. Full variable domain (outside the CDR3, taken from reference TRBV19 and TRBJ1-5): DGGITQSPKYLFRKEGQNVTLSCEQNLNHDAMYWYRQDPGQGLRLIYYSQIVNDFQKGDIAEGYSVSREKKESFPLTVTSAQKNPTAFYLCASSIGQQGPQHFGDGTRLSIL.

This clone was recorded at least ten times. From the germline J gene comes the end of the CDR3, since the read stops 3 residues before it. The chain links TRBV2 to TRBJ2-2; 7 bases map to TRBD1. V trimming: 6 bases; J trimming: 0 bases; junction bases outside the gene matches: 4. The CDR3 spans 15 residues. The germline V gene encodes CDR1 SNHLY and CDR2 FYNNEI. The CDR3 spells CASSGQVSNTGELFF. The CDR3 DNA, read in part, is TGTGCCAGCAGCGGACAGGTTTCGAACACCGGGGAG.

This clone was seen many times. The junction and the germline gene differ at one end; a read error may be behind it. The CDR3 goes on 3 residues after the read ends, and that part is filled in from the germline J gene. The chain has TRBV5-6 and TRBJ1-3; TRBD1 matches at 7 bases. CDR1 SGHDT and CDR2 YYEEEE come from the germline V gene. The CDR3 spans 15 residues. The chain's CDR3 is CASSGGQFSGNIIYF. The sequenced CDR3 bases are TGTGCCAGCAGCGGGGGACAGTTCTCTGGAAACATC. Full variable domain (missing parts from reference TRBV5-6 and TRBJ1-3): DAGVTQSPTHLIKTRGQQVTLRCSPKSGHDTVSWYQQALGQGPQFIFQYYEEEERQRGNFPDRFSGHQFPNYSSELNVNALLLGDSALYLCASSGGQFSGNIIYFGEGSWLTVV.

There are many counts of this clone. The DNA ends 3 residues before the CDR3 does, and the rest of the CDR3 is filled in from the germline J gene. This chain links TRBV20-1 with TRBJ2-1, with 8 bases lining up with TRBD2. The CDR3 consists of 14 residues. V lost 7 bases to trimming and J lost 3 bases; unmatched junction nucleotides: 8. Looked up from germline, CDR1 is DFQATT and CDR2 is SNEGSKA (reference sequence). CDR3 bases read: TGCAGTGGAGTAGCGGGGCTAAACTACAATGAG. Protein: CSGVAGLNYNE. The CDR3 reads in full as CSGVAGLNYNEQFF.

This clone was seen ten or more times. The read stops 3 residues short of the end of the CDR3; the missing end is completed from the germline J gene. V gene TRBV5-4 combines with J gene TRBJ1-2; the match to TRBD1 covers 8 bases. The germline V gene encodes CDR1 SGHNT and CDR2 YYREEE (reference sequence). V lost 4 bases and J lost 4; bases outside the gene matches: 9. The CDR3 length is 15 residues. The CDR3 loop is CASSPQDRAIYGYTF. The part of the CDR3 DNA that was read is TGTGCCAGCAGCCCACAGGACAGGGCCATCTATGGC.

The sample holds many counts of this clone. The read ends 3 residues shy of where the CDR3 ends; the end is completed using the germline J gene. The gene calls are TRBV19 and TRBJ2-7, with a weak D call TRBD2 (5 bases). V lost 2 bases to trimming and J lost 5 bases, with 16 bases between them. CDR1 LNHDA and CDR2 SQIVND come from the germline V gene (reference sequence). The CDR3 runs to 15 residues. The DNA read from the CDR3 is TGTGCCAGTAGTATACGCGAGGGCTCGAGTGACGAG. Protein: CASSIREGSSDE. From start to end, the CDR3 is CASSIREGSSDEQYF. Drawing the rest from reference TRBV19 and TRBJ2-7, the complete variable domain is DGGITQSPKYLFRKEGQNVTLSCEQNLNHDAMYWYRQDPGQGLRLIYYSQIVNDFQKGDIAEGYSVSREKKESFPLTVTSAQKNPTAFYLCASSIREGSSDEQYFGPGTRLTVT.

This clone was found a few times. The read terminates 3 residues before the CDR3 end, so the remaining end is supplied by the germline J gene. The chain carries TRBV2 and TRBJ1-3; no clear D gene. Germline V gene lookup returns CDR1 SNHLY and CDR2 FYNNEI. V shed 11 bases and J shed 0 bases, with 20 bases lying between them. There are 16 residues in the CDR3. CDR3 DNA (partial): TGTGCCGGGATAGACCAGCGGTCAAGCTCTGGAAACACC. It is translated as CAGIDQRSSSGNT. The whole CDR3 reads CAGIDQRSSSGNTIYF.

This clone was counted many times. Mismatch with germline at one junction end may stem from a read error. The read terminates 3 residues ahead of where the CDR3 ends, so the germline J gene completes it. The chain has TRBV20-1 and TRBJ2-3; perhaps TRBD2 as D (5 bases). This CDR3 has 15 amino acids. Germline V lookup: CDR1 DFQATT, CDR2 SNEGSKA (reference sequence). This CDR3 is CSAETDWYTPDPQYF. CDR3 bases read: TGCAGTGCTGAGACGGACTGGTATACCCCAGATCCG.